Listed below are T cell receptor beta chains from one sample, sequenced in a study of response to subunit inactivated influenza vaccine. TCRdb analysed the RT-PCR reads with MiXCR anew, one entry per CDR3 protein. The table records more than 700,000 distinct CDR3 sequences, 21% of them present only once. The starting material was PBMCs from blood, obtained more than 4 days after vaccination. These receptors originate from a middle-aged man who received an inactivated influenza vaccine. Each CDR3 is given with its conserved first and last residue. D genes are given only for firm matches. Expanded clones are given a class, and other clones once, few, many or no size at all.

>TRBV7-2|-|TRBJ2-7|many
TGTGCCAGCAGCTTAGTATCCGGCTACGAGCAGTACTTC
CASSLVSGYEQYF
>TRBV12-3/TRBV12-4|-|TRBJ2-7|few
TGTGCCAGCATTGTGACAGTCTTCTCCTACGAGCAGTACTTC
CASIVTVFSYEQYF
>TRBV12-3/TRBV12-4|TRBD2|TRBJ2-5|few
TGTGCCAGCAGTTCCCCTAGCGGGGGGCCAGAGACCCAGTACTTC
CASSSPSGGPETQYF
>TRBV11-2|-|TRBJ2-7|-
TGTGCCAGCAGCCTCGGGACACCTGACTACGAGCAGTACTTC
CASSLGTPDYEQYF
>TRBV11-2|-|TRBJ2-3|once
TGTGCCAGCAGCTTAGAGGCCAGGGAATTCACAGATACGCAGTATTTT
CASSLEAREFTDTQYF
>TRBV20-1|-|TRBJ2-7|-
TGCAGTGCTAGAGATAGGGTGCACTACGAGCAGTACTTC
CSARDRVHYEQYF
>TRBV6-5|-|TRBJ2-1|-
TGTGCCAGCAGTTACTCGGGACGTCGGTTCTACAATGAGCGGTTCTTC
CASSYSGRRFYNERFF
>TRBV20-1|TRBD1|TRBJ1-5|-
TGCAGTGCTAGGCAGGGGGGGGGTAATCAGCCCCAGCATTTT
CSARQGGGNQPQHF
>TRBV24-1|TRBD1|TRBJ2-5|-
TGTGCCACCAGTGAGCTCAGGGGGCGTTCAACGACCCAGTACTTC
CATSELRGRSTTQYF
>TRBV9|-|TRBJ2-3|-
TGTGCCAGCAGCGTAGAAATATGGAGAGGAGATAGGACAGATACGCAGTATTTT
CASSVEIWRGDRTDTQYF
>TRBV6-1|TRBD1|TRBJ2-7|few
TGTGCCAGCAGTGAAGAGGACAGGGGGCCCTACGAGCAGTACTTC
CASSEEDRGPYEQYF
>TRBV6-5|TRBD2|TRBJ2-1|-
TGTGCCAGCAGTTACTCAGTCCGGACTAGCGGGGAGTACAATGAGCAGTTCTTC
CASSYSVRTSGEYNEQFF
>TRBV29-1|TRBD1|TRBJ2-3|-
TGCAGCGTTGACCCCTCCAGGGGGCGCCCAGATACGCAGTATTTT
CSVDPSRGRPDTQYF
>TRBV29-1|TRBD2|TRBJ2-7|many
TGCAGCGTTGCCCCCGGGACCGGGGGGTACGAGCAGTACTTC
CSVAPGTGGYEQYF
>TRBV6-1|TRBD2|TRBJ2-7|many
TGTGCCAGCAGCGCCGTGGTAGCGGGAATTTCGTTTACAAGAGACGAGCAGTACTTC
CASSAVVAGISFTRDEQYF
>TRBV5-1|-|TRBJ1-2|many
TGCGCCAGCAGTTTCGATCGTATCACGGCGCTGACCTTC
CASSFDRITALTF
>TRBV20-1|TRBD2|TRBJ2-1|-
TGCAGTGCTAGAGATCCCAGACTAGCGGGAGCTCGCGATGAGCAGTTCTTC
CSARDPRLAGARDEQFF
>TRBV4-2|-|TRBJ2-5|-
TGTGCCAGCAGCCAAGATCGCGACAGTCTCTTCGAGACCCAGTACTTC
CASSQDRDSLFETQYF
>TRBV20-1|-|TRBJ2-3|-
TGCAGTGCTAGAATCCAGGGGTTAAGCACAGATACGCAGTATTTT
CSARIQGLSTDTQYF
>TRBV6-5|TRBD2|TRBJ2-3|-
TGTGCCAGCAGTTACTCGACGGGAGGGGGATTGGATACGCAGTATTTT
CASSYSTGGGLDTQYF
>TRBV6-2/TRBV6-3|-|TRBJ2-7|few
TGTGCTACCCATCGGGCAGCCTCCTACGAGCAGTACTTC
CATHRAASYEQYF
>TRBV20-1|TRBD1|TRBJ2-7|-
TGCAGTGCTAGAGGGGGACAGAAGCCGTACGAGCAGTACTTC
CSARGGQKPYEQYF
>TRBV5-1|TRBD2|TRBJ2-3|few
TGCGCCAGTTCGACTAGCGGGACTAGCACAGATACGCAGTATTTT
CASSTSGTSTDTQYF
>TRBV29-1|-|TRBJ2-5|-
TGCAGCGTTGAAGGACAGATAGGCGAGACCCAGTACTTC
CSVEGQIGETQYF
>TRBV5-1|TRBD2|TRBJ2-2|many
TGCGCCAGCAGCCGGCTAGCGGAGAACACCGGGGAGCTGTTTTTT
CASSRLAENTGELFF
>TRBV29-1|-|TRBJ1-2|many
TGCAGCGTTGGGGCACGGGGGGCATATGGCTACACCTTC
CSVGARGAYGYTF
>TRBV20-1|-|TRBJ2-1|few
TGCAGTGCCACAGGACAACGCGATGAGCAGTTCTTC
CSATGQRDEQFF
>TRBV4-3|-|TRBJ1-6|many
TGCGCCAGCAGCCAAGTCCCCCTCCCGGGGAATTCACCCCTCCACTTT
CASSQVPLPGNSPLHF
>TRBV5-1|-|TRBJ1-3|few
TGCGCCAGCAGCTTGGGATTTGGGTCTGGAAACACCATATATTTT
CASSLGFGSGNTIYF
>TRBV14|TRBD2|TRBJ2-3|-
TGTGCCAGCAGCCCTGGGCCGGGAGGTGCAGATACGCAGTATTTT
CASSPGPGGADTQYF
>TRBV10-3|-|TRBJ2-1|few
TGTGCCATCAGTGTCATTTTTAAGTCAAAAGACGAGCAGTTCTTC
CAISVIFKSKDEQFF
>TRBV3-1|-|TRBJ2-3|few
TGTGCCAGCAGCCAATTAAGACGAAGCAGAACAGATACGCAGTATTTT
CASSQLRRSRTDTQYF
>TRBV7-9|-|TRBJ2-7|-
TGTGCCAGCAGCCCGCCGCGAGACAGATCCTACGAGCAGTACTTC
CASSPPRDRSYEQYF
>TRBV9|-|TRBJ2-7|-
TGTGCCAGCAGCGTAGTTGGACGCCCATCCAGCGAGCAGTACTTC
CASSVVGRPSSEQYF
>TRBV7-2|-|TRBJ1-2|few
TGTGCCAGCAGCCACCTAGACAGGACCTTAAACTATGGCTACACCTTC
CASSHLDRTLNYGYTF
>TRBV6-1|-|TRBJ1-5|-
TGTGCCAGCAGACAACATGCCTTCGGGCCCCAGCATTTT
CASRQHAFGPQHF
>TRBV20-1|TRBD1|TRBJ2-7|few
TGCAGTGCTAGAGATTTACAGGGGGTCTCCTACGAGCAGTACTTC
CSARDLQGVSYEQYF
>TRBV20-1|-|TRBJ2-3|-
TGCAGTGCTAGAGTCGGGGGAAGTAGCACAGATACGCAGTATTTT
CSARVGGSSTDTQYF
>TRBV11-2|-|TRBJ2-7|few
TGTGCCAGCAGCTTAAGCACAAAGAGCTCCTACGAGCAGTACTTC
CASSLSTKSSYEQYF
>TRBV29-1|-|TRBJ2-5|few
TGCAGCGTTGAAGGCAGGGACCAAGAGACCCAGTACTTC
CSVEGRDQETQYF
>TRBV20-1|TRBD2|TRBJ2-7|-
TGCAGTGCTAGATGGCTAGCGGGAAGGGAGCAGTACTTC
CSARWLAGREQYF
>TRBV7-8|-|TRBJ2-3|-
TGTGCCAGCAGCCCTGGGCGGGTAAGAGATACGCAGTATTTT
CASSPGRVRDTQYF
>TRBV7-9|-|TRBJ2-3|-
TGTGCCAGCAGCTTATTACAAGCAGATACGCAGTATTTT
CASSLLQADTQYF
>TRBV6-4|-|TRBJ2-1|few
TGTGCCAGCAGTGTGACTGGCGATCCGCAGAATGAGCAGTTCTTC
CASSVTGDPQNEQFF
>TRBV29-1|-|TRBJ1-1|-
TGCAGCGTTGAATATTTGGGTCGCCAGGTTAAGGTTTTCTTT
CSVEYLGRQVKVFF
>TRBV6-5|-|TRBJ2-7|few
TGTGCCAGCAGTTGGAGGTGGACAAGCTCCTACGAGCAGTACTTC
CASSWRWTSSYEQYF
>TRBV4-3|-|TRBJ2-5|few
TGCGCCAGCAGCCAAGTCATGAGTGAGACCCAGTACTTC
CASSQVMSETQYF
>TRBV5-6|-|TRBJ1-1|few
TGTGCCAGCAGCTTCCTTCTCCGCGAGGCTTTCTTT
CASSFLLREAFF
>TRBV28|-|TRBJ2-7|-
TGTGCCAGCACCAACCGGGACGGCATCTACGAGCAGTACTTC
CASTNRDGIYEQYF
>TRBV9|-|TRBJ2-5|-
TGTGCCAGCAGCGGGGGGCTAGCAGCAGAGACCCAGTACTTC
CASSGGLAAETQYF
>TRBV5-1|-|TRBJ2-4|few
TGCGCCAGCAGCTATGGGGGGGCAGACATTCAGTACTTC
CASSYGGADIQYF
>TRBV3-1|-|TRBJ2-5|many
TGTGCCAGCAGCCAAGATAGTCTACTGGGCCCGAACAGAGAGACCCAGTACTTC
CASSQDSLLGPNRETQYF
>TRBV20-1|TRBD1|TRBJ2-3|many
TGCAGTGCTAGAGTTTGGCAGGGGGCCGGAGATACGCAGTATTTT
CSARVWQGAGDTQYF
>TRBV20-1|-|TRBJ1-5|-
TGCAGTGCGGATCCGGGACACGGTTATACTCAGCCCCAGCATTTT
CSADPGHGYTQPQHF
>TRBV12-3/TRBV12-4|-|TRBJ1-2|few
TGTGCCAGCAGTTTTGATATAGGTGGCTACACCTTC
CASSFDIGGYTF
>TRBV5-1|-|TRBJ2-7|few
TGCGCCAGCAGCCAAAACAGGCCCGCCTACGAGCAGTACTTC
CASSQNRPAYEQYF
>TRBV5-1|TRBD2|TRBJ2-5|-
TGCGCCAGCAGTGGAACTAGCGGGGAGCCGACCCAGTACTTC
CASSGTSGEPTQYF
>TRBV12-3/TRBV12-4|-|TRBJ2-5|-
TGTGCCAGCAGCCGTAAGGACGGATCCCAAGAGACCCAGTACTTC
CASSRKDGSQETQYF
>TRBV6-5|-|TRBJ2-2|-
TGTGCCAGCAGTTACTCGTGGGGAGGCGGGGAGCTGTTTTTT
CASSYSWGGGELFF